This T cell receptor beta chain was retrieved from a study of early T cells in non-severe SARS-CoV-2 infection. Across the whole study: RNA in bulk from unsorted whole blood was sequenced, and chains were unpaired. Whole-study findings and limits: The matching step, a VDJdb search, favored anti-spike CD8 responses and missed private and CD4 specificities.

Trimming took 3 bases from V and 1 from J, leaving 12 bases between them. There are 15 residues in the CDR3. Germline V gene data show CDR1 as KGHSH and CDR2 as LQKENI. Attachment of unique molecular identifiers to individual cDNA molecules was performed. From the 5' RACE reads, TCRdb called clonotypes with MiXCR, one entry per CDR3 protein. This table holds 76,000 or so distinct CDR3 sequences, over 9% found once. This clonotype occurred many times. Antigen: not known. This receptor was obtained from an adult who was a healthcare worker with PCR-confirmed SARS-CoV-2 infection or an uninfected control (not recorded which). The V call is TRBV18, the J call TRBJ1-1; D is possibly TRBD1 (6 bases). What was sequenced was whole blood. This chain's CDR3 is CASSPSGGENTEAFF. The CDR3 coding sequence is TGTGCCAGCTCACCGTCCGGGGGCGAGAACACTGAAGCTTTCTTT.